The T cell receptor (beta chain) under discussion was sequenced for a study of blood T cell repertoires in COVID-19. Study background: The samples span acute and convalescent COVID-19 from the United States, Italy and Spain.

This clone was seen ten or more times. Produced via immunoSEQ multiplex PCR; TCRdb's table is partial and in-frame only. The sample consists of 150,000 or so clones, approximately 91% of them appearing once. Looked up from germline, CDR1 is SGHVS and CDR2 is FQNEAQ. The CDR3 has 14 residues. Trimming pared 5 bases from V and 5 bases from J, leaving 13 bases between. The source is a human donor in a cohort sampled during active COVID-19. The rearrangement joins TRBV7-8 to TRBJ1-3; D is perhaps TRBD1 (6 bases). Material: peripheral blood. The CDR3 here is CASSTLRDRNTIYF. The CDR3 nucleotides are TGTGCCAGCAGCACCCTTCGGGACAGAAACACCATATATTTT.